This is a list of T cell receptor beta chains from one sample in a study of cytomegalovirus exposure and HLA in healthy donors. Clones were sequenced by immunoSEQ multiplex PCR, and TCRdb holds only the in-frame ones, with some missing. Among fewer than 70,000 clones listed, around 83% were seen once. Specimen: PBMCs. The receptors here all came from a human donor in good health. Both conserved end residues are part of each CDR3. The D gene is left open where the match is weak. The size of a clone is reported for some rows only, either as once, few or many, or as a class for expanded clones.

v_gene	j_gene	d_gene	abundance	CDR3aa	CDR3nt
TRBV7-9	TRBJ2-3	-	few	CASSSVRSGTDTQYF	TGTGCCAGCAGCTCAGTTAGGTCAGGGACAGATACGCAGTATTTT
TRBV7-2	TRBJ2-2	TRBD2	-	CASSLDPAGGFTGELFF	TGTGCCAGCAGCTTAGATCCAGCGGGAGGTTTTACCGGGGAGCTGTTTTTT
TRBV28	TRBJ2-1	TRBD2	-	CASSPLAGEGGSYNEQFF	TGTGCCAGCAGCCCCCTAGCGGGAGAAGGGGGCTCCTACAATGAGCAGTTCTTC
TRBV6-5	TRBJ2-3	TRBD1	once	CASSQRTGTDTQYF	TGTGCCAGCAGTCAAAGGACAGGGACAGATACGCAGTATTTT
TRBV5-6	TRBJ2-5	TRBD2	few	CASSLDGLAGAPQETQYF	TGTGCCAGCAGCTTGGATGGACTAGCGGGGGCGCCTCAAGAGACCCAGTACTTC
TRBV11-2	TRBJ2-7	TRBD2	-	CASKPGTRGGEQYF	TGTGCCAGCAAACCCGGGACTAGAGGGGGCGAGCAGTACTTC
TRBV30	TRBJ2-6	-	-	CAWRARGANVLTF	TGTGCCTGGAGGGCCCGAGGGGCCAACGTCCTGACTTTC
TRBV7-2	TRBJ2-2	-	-	CASSSRSRGNTGELFF	TGTGCCAGCAGCTCCCGTAGCCGGGGAAACACCGGGGAGCTGTTTTTT
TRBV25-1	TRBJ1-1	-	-	CASSETHLSTEAFF	TGTGCCAGCAGTGAAACCCATCTAAGCACTGAAGCTTTCTTT
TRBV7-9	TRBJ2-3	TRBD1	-	CASSPQTGGGTDTQYF	TGTGCCAGCAGCCCTCAGACAGGGGGAGGCACAGATACGCAGTATTTT
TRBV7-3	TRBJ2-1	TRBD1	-	CASSQGGRYNEQFF	TGTGCCAGCAGCCAAGGGGGCAGGTACAATGAGCAGTTCTTC
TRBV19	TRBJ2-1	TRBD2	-	CASTLAGGYNEQFF	TGTGCCAGTACCCTAGCGGGGGGGTACAATGAGCAGTTCTTC
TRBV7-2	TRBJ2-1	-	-	CASSPVSYNEQFF	TGTGCCAGCAGCCCAGTCTCTTACAATGAGCAGTTCTTC
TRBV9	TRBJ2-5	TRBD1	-	CASSAGTGIQETQYF	TGTGCCAGCAGTGCCGGGACAGGCATACAAGAGACCCAGTACTTC
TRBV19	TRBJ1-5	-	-	CASSTGTIYSNQPQHF	TGTGCCAGTAGTACCGGGACAATTTATAGCAATCAGCCCCAGCATTTT
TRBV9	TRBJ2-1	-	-	CASSVGRGFHEQFF	TGTGCCAGCAGCGTAGGGAGGGGATTCCATGAGCAGTTCTTC
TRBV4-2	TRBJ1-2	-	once	CASSHAMGAGYTF	TGTGCCAGCAGCCACGCGATGGGGGCTGGCTACACCTTC
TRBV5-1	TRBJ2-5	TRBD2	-	CASSSGLAAGKTETQYF	TGCGCCAGCAGCTCGGGACTAGCAGCCGGAAAGACGGAGACCCAGTACTTC
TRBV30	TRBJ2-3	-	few	CALLRQDTIYTDTQYF	TGTGCCTTACTAAGACAGGACACGATTTACACAGATACGCAGTATTTT
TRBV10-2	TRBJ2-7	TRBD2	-	CASSKTSGIVGEQYF	TGCGCCAGCAGTAAGACTAGCGGGATAGTGGGTGAGCAGTACTTC
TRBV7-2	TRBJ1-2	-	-	CASSLASDHYGYTF	TGTGCCAGCAGCTTAGCCAGCGACCACTATGGCTACACCTTC
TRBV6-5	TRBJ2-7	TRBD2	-	CASSYSGRGGLFEQYF	TGTGCCAGCAGTTACTCGGGGCGGGGGGGCCTCTTCGAGCAGTACTTC
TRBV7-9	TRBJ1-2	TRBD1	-	CASRPGQVANYGYTF	TGTGCCAGCAGACCCGGACAGGTCGCTAACTATGGCTACACCTTC
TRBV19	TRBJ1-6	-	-	CASRSGGSSYNSPLHF	TGTGCCAGTAGATCGGGGGGGAGCTCCTATAATTCACCCCTCCACTTT
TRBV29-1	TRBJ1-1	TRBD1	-	CSVPGTGVGTEAFF	TGCAGCGTCCCCGGGACAGGGGTGGGCACTGAAGCTTTCTTT
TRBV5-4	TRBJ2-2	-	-	CASSLLQEGTGELFF	TGTGCCAGCAGCTTACTTCAGGAGGGCACGGGGGAGCTGTTTTTT
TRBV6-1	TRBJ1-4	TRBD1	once	CASSEDRVHNEKLFF	TGTGCCAGCAGTGAGGACAGGGTCCATAATGAAAAACTGTTTTTT
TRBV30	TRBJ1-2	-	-	CAWSVVGRYTF	TGTGCCTGGAGTGTTGTCGGTCGCTACACCTTC
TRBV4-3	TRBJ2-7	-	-	CASSHSRDPGYEQYF	TGCGCCAGCAGCCATAGCCGAGACCCTGGGTACGAGCAGTACTTC
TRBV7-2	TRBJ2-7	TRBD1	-	CASSRDRVGYEQYF	TGTGCCAGCAGCCGAGACAGGGTGGGCTACGAGCAGTACTTC
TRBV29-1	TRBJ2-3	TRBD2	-	CSVVGLAEAVSLDTQYF	TGCAGCGTCGTCGGACTAGCGGAGGCCGTTTCTCTCGATACGCAGTATTTT
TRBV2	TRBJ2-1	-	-	CASSTDSSSYNEQFF	TGTGCCAGCAGTACCGACTCGAGCTCCTACAATGAGCAGTTCTTC
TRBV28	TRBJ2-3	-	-	CASSFLGISTDTQYF	TGTGCCAGCAGTTTTCTCGGGATATCTACAGATACGCAGTATTTT
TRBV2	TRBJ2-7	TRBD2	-	CASSRGLAGYYEQYF	TGTGCCAGCAGCCGAGGACTAGCGGGGTACTACGAGCAGTACTTC
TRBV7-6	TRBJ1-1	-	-	CASSSPTGKNTEAFF	TGTGCCAGCAGCTCACCGACAGGAAAGAACACTGAAGCTTTCTTT